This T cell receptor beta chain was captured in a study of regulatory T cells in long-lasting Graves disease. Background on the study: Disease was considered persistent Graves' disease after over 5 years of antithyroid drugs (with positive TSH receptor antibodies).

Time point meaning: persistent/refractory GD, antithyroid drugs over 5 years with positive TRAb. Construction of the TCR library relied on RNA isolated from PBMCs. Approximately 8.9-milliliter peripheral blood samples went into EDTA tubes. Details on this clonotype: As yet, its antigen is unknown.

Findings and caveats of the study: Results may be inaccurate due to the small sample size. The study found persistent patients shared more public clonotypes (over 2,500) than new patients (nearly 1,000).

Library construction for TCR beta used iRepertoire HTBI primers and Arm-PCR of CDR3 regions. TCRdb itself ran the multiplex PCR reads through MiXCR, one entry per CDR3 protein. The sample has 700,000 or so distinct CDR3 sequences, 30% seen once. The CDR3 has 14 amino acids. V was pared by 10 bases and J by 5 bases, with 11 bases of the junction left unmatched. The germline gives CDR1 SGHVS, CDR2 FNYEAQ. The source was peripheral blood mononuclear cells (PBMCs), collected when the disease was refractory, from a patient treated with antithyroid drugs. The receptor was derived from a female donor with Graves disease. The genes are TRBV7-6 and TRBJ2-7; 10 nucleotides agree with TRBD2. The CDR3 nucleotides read TGTGCCAACCCGGGACTAGCGAGTGGCCACGAGCAGTACTTC. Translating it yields CANPGLASGHEQYF.